This is a list of T cell receptor beta chains from one sample in a study of blood T cell repertoires in COVID-19. Generated by immunoSEQ multiplex PCR, the TCRdb table keeps only in-frame clones and is missing some. The sample has about 150,000 clones, over 80% seen once; the top ten hold approximately 6.2%. Sequenced input: peripheral blood. These receptors were collected from an elderly man with acute or convalescent COVID-19. Both conserved end residues are part of each CDR3. A D gene is named only where the DNA matches it firmly. Size is omitted from some rows. Given values are once, few, many or a class for expanded clones.

>few|-|TRBJ1-5|TRBV5-1
TGCGCCAGCAGCTTGGGTGGGGAGCCGCCCCAGCATTTT
CASSLGGEPPQHF
>-|-|TRBJ1-2|TRBV5-1
TGCGCCAGCAGCTTGGGTGCGGGGACCCCGTATGGCTACACCTTC
CASSLGAGTPYGYTF
>-|-|TRBJ1-1|TRBV7-9
TGTGCCAGCAGCTTACAGGGTGGGACTGAAGCTTTCTTT
CASSLQGGTEAFF
>-|-|TRBJ1-2|TRBV4-1
TGCGCCAGCAGCCAAGGATCCAGCTTCGGGTATGGCTACACCTTC
CASSQGSSFGYGYTF
>-|-|TRBJ1-2|TRBV5-1
TGCGCCAGCAGCGCCTCTCAAGCAGGGGCCGGTGGCTACACCTTC
CASSASQAGAGGYTF
>-|-|TRBJ1-3|TRBV5-5
TGTGCCAGCAGCTTGGGGGACACCAGAAACTCTGGAAACACCATATATTTT
CASSLGDTRNSGNTIYF
>-|TRBD1|TRBJ2-1|TRBV7-3
TGTGCCAGCAGCTCCGGGACAGGTGGGGAGCAGTTCTTC
CASSSGTGGEQFF
>-|TRBD2|TRBJ2-3|TRBV7-8
TGTGCCAGCAGCGAAGGGGGGACTAGCGGGGGTACGCAGTATTTT
CASSEGGTSGGTQYF
>-|TRBD1|TRBJ1-3|TRBV6-6
TGTGCCAGCAGTCCCACCTCGACAGGGGGGTCTGGAAACACCATATATTTT
CASSPTSTGGSGNTIYF
>-|-|TRBJ1-2|TRBV10-2
TGCGCCAGCAACGCGGGCTGGGAATATGGCTACACCTTC
CASNAGWEYGYTF
>-|TRBD1|TRBJ1-1|TRBV5-1
TGCGCCAGCAGCTTGCGGCAGGGGGACACTGAAGCTTTCTTT
CASSLRQGDTEAFF
>-|TRBD2|TRBJ2-7|TRBV27
TGTGCCAGCAGTCAGAGACTAGCGGGAGGCTACGAGCAGTACTTC
CASSQRLAGGYEQYF
>-|-|TRBJ1-2|TRBV2
TGTGCCAGCAGTCCAGAAATCAGGGGAGGCTACACCTTC
CASSPEIRGGYTF
>once|TRBD2|TRBJ2-7|TRBV7-2
TGTGCCAGCAGCTCAGCCGGGACTAGCGGCTACGAGCAGTACTTC
CASSSAGTSGYEQYF
>-|-|TRBJ1-5|TRBV2
TGTGCCAGCAGTGCGGTTTTAGGGAGGAGGTCGGATAGAAGCAATCAGCCCCAGCATTTT
CASSAVLGRRSDRSNQPQHF
>-|-|TRBJ2-5|TRBV6-1
TGTGCCAGCAGTGAAGATAGGGGGCAGTACTTC
CASSEDRGQYF
>-|-|TRBJ2-5|TRBV11-2
TGTGCCAGCAGTACCCAGGGGTCGGCGGCAACCCAGTACTTC
CASSTQGSAATQYF
>few|-|TRBJ1-2|TRBV27
TGTGCCAGCAGTTTCCGTGGGCCAAGGGGCTATGGCTACACCTTC
CASSFRGPRGYGYTF
>-|-|TRBJ1-1|TRBV6-4
TGTGCCAGCAGTGCCACAGGGTCGGCCACTGAAGCTTTCTTT
CASSATGSATEAFF
>-|TRBD1|TRBJ1-6|TRBV18
TGTGCCAGCTCCACGGTGGGGACAGGGGGATCTTATCGTAATTCACCCCTCCACTTT
CASSTVGTGGSYRNSPLHF
>once|-|TRBJ1-2|TRBV2
TGTGCCAGCACGGGACAAACTGGCTACACCTTC
CASTGQTGYTF
>-|-|TRBJ2-7|TRBV6-5
TGTGCCAGCAGGAACCCAGGGGCTCAGGCCTACGAGCAGTACTTC
CASRNPGAQAYEQYF